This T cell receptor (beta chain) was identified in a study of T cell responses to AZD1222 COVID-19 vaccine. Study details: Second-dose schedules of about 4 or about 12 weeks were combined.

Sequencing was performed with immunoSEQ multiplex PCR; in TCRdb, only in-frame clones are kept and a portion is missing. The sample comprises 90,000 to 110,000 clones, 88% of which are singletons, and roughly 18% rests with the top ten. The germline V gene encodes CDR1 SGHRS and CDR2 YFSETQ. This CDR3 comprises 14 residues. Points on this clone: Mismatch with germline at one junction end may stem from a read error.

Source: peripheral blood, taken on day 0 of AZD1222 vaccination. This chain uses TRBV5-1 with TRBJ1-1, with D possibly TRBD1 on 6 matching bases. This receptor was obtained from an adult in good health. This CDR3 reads CASSLGQVSTGAFF. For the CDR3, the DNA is TGCGCCAGCAGCTTGGGACAGGTCTCCACTGGAGCTTTCTTT. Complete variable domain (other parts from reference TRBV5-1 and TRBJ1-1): KAGVTQTPRYLIKTRGQQVTLSCSPISGHRSVSWYQQTPGQGLQFLFEYFSETQRNKGNFPGRFSGRQFSNSRSEMNVSTLELGDSALYLCASSLGQVSTGAFFGQGTRLTVV.